This note documents a single TCR beta chain sequence. Its antigen is unknown. Base quality data are lacking; no much larger clone is found one base away. These data come from a study of immune heterogeneity within non-small cell lung tumors (dated by TCRdb to the late 2010s). In terms of the full investigation: By histology, several squamous cell carcinomas, 10 to 11 non-squamous carcinomas and 1 tumor not otherwise specified were included. Transcriptome data were available for just approximately 44 loci from about a dozen patients, whereas TCR repertoire analysis spanned roughly 56 tumor loci from approximately 14 patients. Whole-exome sequencing, RNA-seq and TCR beta repertoire sequencing were combined for multiple spatially distinct regions from each NSCLC tumor so that intratumoral immune heterogeneity could be examined. For mutant peptides 8 to 11 amino acids long, netMHCpan-3.0 predicted neoantigen binding to the HLA alleles of each patient.

Paper-wide results and their limitations: Local T-cell repertoire clonality showed a statistically significant but moderate positive correlation with local tumor mutational burden (R 0.3 to 0.35). Individual patients mostly had different high-frequency TCR beta clonotypes. Identical dominant CDR3B clonotypes recurred across loci within a patient, yet different tumor locations also harbored unique high-frequency clones.

The TCR beta CDR3 region was amplified with a multiplex PCR system whose first round of around 11 cycles used 32 V-gene forward primers and 13 J-gene reverse primers. The first PCR round was done with a QIAGEN Multiplex PCR Kit, and the primer sequences were filed in Chinese patent CN105087789A. Illumina universal primers were added in a second PCR round performed with the Phusion High-Fidelity PCR Kit. TCR libraries were paired-end sequenced at 151 bp read length on the Illumina HiSeq X Ten platform. In the authors' own workflow: Reads without multiplex PCR primers were removed using Cutadapt, read pairs were merged using PEAR, and CDR3 regions were called using MiXCR with default settings. Shannon entropy measured repertoire diversity, while clonality was calculated as one minus the Shannon entropy divided by the ln of the count of productive unique sequences. A clonotype counted as a dominant or high-frequency T-cell clone when its frequency was 0.5% or higher. TCRdb reprocessing: public reads trimmed at Q25 with fastp, clones called with MiXCR, in-frame beta chains kept. Rows matching on CDR3 protein sequence are summarized as one entry with the most common DNA and genes. These V and J calls derive from TCRdb rather than the authors' analysis. The sample includes tens of thousands of distinct CDR3 sequences, with around 26% observed a single time. The ten largest clones capture roughly 4.4% of the sample.

CDR1 and CDR2, per the germline V gene, are MNHNS and SASEGT. From cysteine to phenylalanine, the CDR3 is 17 amino acids long. The sequence is cut down to CDR3 DNA, 51 bases in frame from base 1. At the junction V is shortened by 5 bases and J by 3 bases; bases outside the gene matches: 15. For the TCR template, genomic DNA was extracted from bulk tumor tissue, and approximately 640 ng of gDNA was amplified for each sample. During surgery, several biopsies were collected from each primary tumor and placed as far from one another as possible within the tumor mass. Patients in the study cohort, which was described as untreated, were newly diagnosed NSCLC cases going through curative surgery. The samples came from under 19 patients with newly diagnosed non-small cell lung cancer who were having surgery intended to be curative. A couple of independent pathologists examined the resected tumor masses. Only high-quality DNA and RNA samples were carried forward to sequencing.

The clonotype originates from a man aged 35 to 55 with non-small cell lung cancer. The rearranged chain carries TRBV6-1 and TRBJ2-5; the central 7 bases match TRBD2. Input material: lung tumor tissue. The CDR3 in this case is CASSRDPGGRREETQYF. The DNA sequence is as follows: TGTGCCAGCAGTCGGGATCCGGGGGGTCGCCGTGAAGAGACCCAGTACTTC.